This TCR beta chain was sequenced for a study of human thymus T cells. Findings and limits, study-wide: Across thymic and blood repertoires, the usage of V and J genes appeared to be biased.

Assay used: immunoSEQ multiplex PCR; TCRdb lists only in-frame clones, some missing. Altogether some 46,000 clones are present, 90% to 95% being singletons, with the ten largest covering roughly 0.13%. A roughly 0.5-1 mL peripheral blood aliquot was taken intraoperatively from four of eight donors. All available leukocytes, rather than a set cell count, yielded the blood DNA. Trimming cost V 6 bases and J 1 base, with 17 bases left between them. The CDR3 consists of 16 residues. CDR1 is MDHEN, CDR2 SYDVKM, per germline. Comments on this clone: Its antigen is unidentified.

The sample consisted of blood. The rearrangement links TRBV28 to TRBJ2-3; D is unresolved. The TCR comes from a boy in the first two years of life with a congenital heart defect but otherwise immunologically healthy. The CDR3 nucleotides read TGTGCCAGCAGCCCCATGGGAAAGGGTGGCACAGATACGCAGTATTTT. Amino acid sequence: CASSPMGKGGTDTQYF.